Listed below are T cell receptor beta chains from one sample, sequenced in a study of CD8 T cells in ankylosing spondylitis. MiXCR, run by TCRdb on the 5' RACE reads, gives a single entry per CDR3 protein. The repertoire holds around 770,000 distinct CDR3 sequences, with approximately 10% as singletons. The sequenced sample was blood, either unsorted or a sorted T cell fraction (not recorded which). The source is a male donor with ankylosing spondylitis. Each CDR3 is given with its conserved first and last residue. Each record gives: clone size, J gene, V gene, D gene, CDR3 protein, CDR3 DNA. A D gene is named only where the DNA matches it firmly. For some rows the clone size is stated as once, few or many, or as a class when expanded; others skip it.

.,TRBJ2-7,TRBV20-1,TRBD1,CSAREALDRDEQYF,TGCAGTGCTAGAGAAGCCTTGGACAGGGACGAGCAGTACTTC
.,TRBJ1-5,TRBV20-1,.,CSAMRTASNQPQHF,TGCAGTGCTATGAGGACTGCGAGCAATCAGCCCCAGCATTTT
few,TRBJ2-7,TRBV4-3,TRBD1,CASSQVWDSNYEQYF,TGCGCCAGCAGCCAGGTCTGGGACAGCAACTACGAGCAGTACTTC
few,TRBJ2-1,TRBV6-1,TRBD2,CASSGTRGTYNEQFF,TGTGCCAGCAGTGGGACTAGAGGAACCTACAATGAGCAGTTCTTC
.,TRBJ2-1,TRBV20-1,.,CCARDLGRFADNEQFF,TGCTGTGCTAGAGATCTAGGTCGGTTTGCCGACAATGAGCAGTTCTTC
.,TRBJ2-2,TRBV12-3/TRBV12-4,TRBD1,CASAADRGVRTGELFF,TGTGCCAGCGCCGCGGACAGGGGAGTGAGGACCGGGGAGCTGTTTTTT
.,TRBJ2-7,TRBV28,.,CASQSGLYEQYF,TGTGCCAGCCAAAGCGGACTCTACGAGCAGTACTTC
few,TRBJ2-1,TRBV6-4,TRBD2,CASSDVFGTSGLSSYNEQFF,TGTGCCAGCAGTGACGTCTTCGGGACTAGCGGGCTAAGCTCCTACAATGAGCAGTTCTTC
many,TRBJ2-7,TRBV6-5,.,CASGTSYEQYF,TGTGCCAGCGGGACCTCCTACGAGCAGTACTTC
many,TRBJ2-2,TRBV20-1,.,CSARDLGWTGELFF,TGCAGTGCTAGAGATCTCGGATGGACCGGGGAGCTGTTTTTT
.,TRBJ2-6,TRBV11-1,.,CASSPDSRVVSGANVLTF,TGTGCCAGCAGCCCCGACAGCCGGGTTGTCTCTGGGGCCAACGTCCTGACTTTC
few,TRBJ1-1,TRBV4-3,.,CASSPSRPGPYNTEAFF,TGCGCCAGCAGCCCCTCAAGGCCGGGGCCCTACAACACTGAAGCTTTCTTT
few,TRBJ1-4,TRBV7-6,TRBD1,CASSTWTGGSEKLFF,TGTGCCAGCAGCACTTGGACAGGAGGGAGTGAAAAACTGTTTTTT
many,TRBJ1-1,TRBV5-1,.,CASSLDRRTEAFF,TGCGCCAGCAGCTTGGACCGACGGACTGAAGCTTTCTTT
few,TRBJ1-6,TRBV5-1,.,CASTLGGQQNSPLHF,TGCGCCAGCACCCTCGGAGGACAGCAGAATTCACCCCTCCACTTT
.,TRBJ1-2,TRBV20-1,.,CSADHLTGTNYGYTF,TGCAGTGCCGACCACCTGACAGGCACTAACTATGGCTACACCTTC
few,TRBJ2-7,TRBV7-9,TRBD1,CASSWGQGRHEQYF,TGTGCCAGCAGCTGGGGACAGGGTAGGCACGAGCAGTACTTC
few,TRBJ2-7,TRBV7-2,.,CASSLQAEQYF,TGTGCCAGCAGCCTTCAAGCGGAGCAGTACTTC
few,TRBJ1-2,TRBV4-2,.,CASSQDPRGERYGYTF,TGTGCCAGCAGCCAAGATCCCCGCGGTGAACGCTATGGCTACACCTTC
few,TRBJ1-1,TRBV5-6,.,CASSLKGRGVNTEAFF,TGTGCCAGCAGCTTGAAGGGCAGGGGAGTAAATACTGAAGCTTTCTTT
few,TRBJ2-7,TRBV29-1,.,CSFNSPGLYYEQYF,TGCAGCTTCAACTCACCGGGACTCTACTACGAGCAGTACTTC
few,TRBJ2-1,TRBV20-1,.,CSAQRGGLGDEQFF,TGCAGTGCCCAAAGGGGGGGCCTCGGTGATGAGCAGTTCTTC
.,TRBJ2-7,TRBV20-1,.,CSARPRLPYEQYF,TGCAGTGCTAGACCAAGATTGCCCTACGAGCAGTACTTC
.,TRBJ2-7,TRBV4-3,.,CASTVQGGTYEQYF,TGCGCCTCGACTGTGCAGGGGGGGACCTACGAGCAGTACTTC
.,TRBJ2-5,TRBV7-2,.,CASSRTWGEETQYF,TGTGCCAGCAGCCGAACATGGGGGGAGGAGACCCAGTACTTC
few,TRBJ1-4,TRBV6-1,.,CASSRDLGTNEKLFF,TGTGCCAGCAGTAGGGACCTGGGGACTAATGAAAAACTGTTTTTT
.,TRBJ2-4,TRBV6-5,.,CASSLDRVVSGDIQYF,TGTGCCAGCAGTCTCGACAGGGTTGTCTCGGGGGACATTCAGTACTTC
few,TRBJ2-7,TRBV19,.,CASSRIWTGEQYF,TGTGCCAGTAGTAGAATATGGACCGGCGAGCAGTACTTC
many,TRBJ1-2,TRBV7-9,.,CASSLRDNYGYTF,TGTGCCAGCAGCTTAAGGGATAACTATGGCTACACCTTC
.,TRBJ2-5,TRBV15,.,CATIPGKSYQETQYF,TGTGCCACCATCCCAGGCAAGTCATATCAAGAGACCCAGTACTTC
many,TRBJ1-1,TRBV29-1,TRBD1,CSVAPTGLNTEAFF,TGCAGCGTCGCACCGACAGGGTTGAACACTGAAGCTTTCTTT
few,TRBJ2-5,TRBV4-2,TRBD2,CASSQGDYQETQYF,TGTGCCAGCAGCCAGGGGGACTATCAAGAGACCCAGTACTTC
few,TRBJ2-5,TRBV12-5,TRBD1,CASADRVQETQYF,TGTGCTAGTGCCGACAGGGTGCAAGAGACCCAGTACTTC
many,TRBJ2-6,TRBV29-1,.,CSVGPYSGANVLTF,TGCAGCGTGGGACCCTACTCTGGGGCCAACGTCCTGACTTTC
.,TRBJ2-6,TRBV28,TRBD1,CASSWGDRGMSGANVLTF,TGTGCCAGCAGTTGGGGGGACAGGGGAATGTCTGGGGCCAACGTCCTGACTTTC
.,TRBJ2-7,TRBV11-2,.,CASSLGHSAYEQYF,TGTGCCAGCAGCTTAGGACATTCAGCCTACGAGCAGTACTTC
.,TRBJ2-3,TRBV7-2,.,CASSLGPGLYTDTQYF,TGTGCCAGCAGCTTAGGTCCGGGTCTATACACAGATACGCAGTATTTT
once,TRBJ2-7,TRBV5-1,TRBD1,CASSSTGGDSYEQYF,TGCGCCAGCAGCTCAACAGGGGGCGACTCCTACGAGCAGTACTTC